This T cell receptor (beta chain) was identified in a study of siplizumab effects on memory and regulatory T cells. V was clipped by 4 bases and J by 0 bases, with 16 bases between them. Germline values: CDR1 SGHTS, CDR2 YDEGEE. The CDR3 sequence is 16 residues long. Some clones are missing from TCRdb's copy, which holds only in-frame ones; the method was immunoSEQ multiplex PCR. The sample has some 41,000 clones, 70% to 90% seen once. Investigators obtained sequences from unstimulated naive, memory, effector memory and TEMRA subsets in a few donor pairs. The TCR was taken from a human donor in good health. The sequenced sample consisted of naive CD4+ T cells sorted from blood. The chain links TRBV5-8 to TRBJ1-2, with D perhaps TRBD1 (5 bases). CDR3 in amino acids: CASSLQGSLTNYGYTF. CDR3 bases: TGTGCCAGCAGCCTCCAGGGATCCCTAACTAACTATGGCTACACCTTC.